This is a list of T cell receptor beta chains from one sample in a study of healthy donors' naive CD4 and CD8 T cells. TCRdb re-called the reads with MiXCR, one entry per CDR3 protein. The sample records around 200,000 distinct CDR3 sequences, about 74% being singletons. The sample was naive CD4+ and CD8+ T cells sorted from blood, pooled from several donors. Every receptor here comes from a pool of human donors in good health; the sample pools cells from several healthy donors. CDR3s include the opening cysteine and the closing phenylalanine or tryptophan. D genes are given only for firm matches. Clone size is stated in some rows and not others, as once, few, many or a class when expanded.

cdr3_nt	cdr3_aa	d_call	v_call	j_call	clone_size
TGCAGCGCCCGCAAGACGGGGGCCACAGATACGCAGTATTTT	CSARKTGATDTQYF	NA	TRBV29-1	TRBJ2-3	NA
TGTGCCAGCAGTTACACACAGGGGGCTCGCACTGAAGCTTTCTTT	CASSYTQGARTEAFF	TRBD1	TRBV6-5	TRBJ1-1	NA
TGCGCCAGCAGCTTGGATCCAAAAGATACGCAGTATTTT	CASSLDPKDTQYF	NA	TRBV5-1	TRBJ2-3	NA
TGTGCCAGCAGTTTAGTTTGGGGGTCGAACACTGAAGCTTTCTTT	CASSLVWGSNTEAFF	NA	TRBV27	TRBJ1-1	NA
TGTGCCAGTAGGTCGATGGCAGCAACTAATGAAAAACTGTTTTTT	CASRSMAATNEKLFF	NA	TRBV19	TRBJ1-4	few
TGTGCCAGCAGGTCCGGGGCCGTGAACACTGAAGCTTTCTTT	CASRSGAVNTEAFF	NA	TRBV6-5	TRBJ1-1	NA
TGTGCCAGCAGCAACCCACAGGACATATCCCCAAATTCACCCCTCCACTTT	CASSNPQDISPNSPLHF	NA	TRBV21-1	TRBJ1-6	NA
TGTGCCTGGAGTGCGGGCGCGGGTCCTACTGAAGCTTTCTTT	CAWSAGAGPTEAFF	NA	TRBV30	TRBJ1-1	NA
TGCAGCGTTGAGCTCCCCGGCAGGGGCTACAATGAGCAGTTCTTC	CSVELPGRGYNEQFF	NA	TRBV29-1	TRBJ2-1	NA
TGTGCCTGGAGTGTAGGATACAATGAGCAGTTCTTC	CAWSVGYNEQFF	NA	TRBV30	TRBJ2-1	NA
TGTGCCAGCTCACCAACACAGGGGACCCAGTACTTC	CASSPTQGTQYF	NA	TRBV18	TRBJ2-5	NA
TGCAGCGTTCATCAGGGAGATACGCAGTATTTT	CSVHQGDTQYF	NA	TRBV29-1	TRBJ2-3	few
TGCAGCGTTGAACTAGCGGGCGGTGGCCGTAACCGGAGGGATGAGCAGTTCTTC	CSVELAGGGRNRRDEQFF	TRBD2	TRBV29-1	TRBJ2-1	NA
TGTGCCAGCAGCAGGCCCTTCACAGATACGCAGTATTTT	CASSRPFTDTQYF	NA	TRBV2	TRBJ2-3	NA
TGCAGCGTTGTTGGAGGGGAAGTGGGCACTGAAGCTTTCTTT	CSVVGGEVGTEAFF	NA	TRBV29-1	TRBJ1-1	few
TGTGCGGTGGGACAGGGGGGCACTGAAGCTTTCTTT	CAVGQGGTEAFF	TRBD1	TRBV30	TRBJ1-1	NA
TGCAGCGTTGGAGGCATGTACAATGAGCAGTTCTTC	CSVGGMYNEQFF	NA	TRBV29-1	TRBJ2-1	NA
TGTGCCAGCAGTTACCCTGGACAAATATACAATGAGCAGTTCTTC	CASSYPGQIYNEQFF	NA	TRBV6-2/TRBV6-3	TRBJ2-1	NA
TGCAGCGTCCAACTCAACCCCGAGCAGTACTTC	CSVQLNPEQYF	NA	TRBV29-1	TRBJ2-7	NA
TGTGCCAGTACTAGCGGGAGTTCGCCCTACGAGCAGTACTTC	CASTSGSSPYEQYF	TRBD2	TRBV5-4	TRBJ2-7	NA
TGTGCCACCAGCAGAGATCGGCAGGGGGACTCTTGGGCCACAGATACGCAGTATTTT	CATSRDRQGDSWATDTQYF	NA	TRBV15	TRBJ2-3	NA
TGTGCCAGCAGTAACACAGAGAACACTGAAGCTTTCTTT	CASSNTENTEAFF	NA	TRBV6-5	TRBJ1-1	NA
TGTGCCAGCAGTCCGCCGGGACTAGTGGATGAACAGTTCTTC	CASSPPGLVDEQFF	TRBD2	TRBV27	TRBJ2-1	NA
TGTGCCAGCAGTTACTCGGGAGGAAACAATGAGCAGTTCTTC	CASSYSGGNNEQFF	NA	TRBV6-6	TRBJ2-1	NA